This T cell receptor beta chain was identified in a study of blood T cell repertoires in COVID-19. About the study: COVID-19 samples from acute and convalescent phases originated in the United States, Italy and Spain. T cells, B-cell-depleted T cells, or PBMCs supplied cDNA or gDNA.

This clone was observed a few times. In the source study's methods: From reference gene primer amplification, estimates of nucleated cell counts were derived. Clones were read by immunoSEQ multiplex PCR, and TCRdb kept only the in-frame ones, dropping some. That table is the source of V, J and clone size, and D and trimming were worked out from the DNA. The profile shows about 88,000 clones, around nine tenths of them singletons. This CDR3 comprises 17 residues. Looked up from germline, CDR1 is LGHNA and CDR2 is YSLEER. The ends were cut back, 0 bases at V and 0 bases at J, with 14 bases in the middle.

The sample was peripheral blood. The chain has TRBV4-3 and TRBJ1-1; no definite D call. The sequence came from a man in his sixties with acute or convalescent COVID-19. Here the CDR3 DNA reads TGCGCCAGCAGCCAAGATCTCGTCAGTTACATGAACACTGAAGCTTTCTTT. It specifies CASSQDLVSYMNTEAFF.